These 26 T cell receptor beta chains were all obtained from the same sample, sequenced in a study of tissue T cells after allogeneic stem cell transplantation. This table comes from immunoSEQ multiplex PCR, and its TCRdb copy is limited to in-frame clones, with some not included. The table lists about 10,000 clones, roughly 60% of them singletons. Sequencing used tissue from the jejunum, obtained at autopsy. These receptors all come from a woman between 18 and 49 years old with breast cancer.

This clone showed up just a few times. V usage is TRBV5-1 and J usage is TRBJ2-5, with TRBD2 identical over 8 bases. Unmatched junction bases numbered 5, after V lost 0 bases and J lost 4 bases. Germline CDR1 and CDR2: SGHRS and YFSETQ. CDR3 length: 15 residues. The CDR3 is CASSLDGSGVETQYF. CDR3 coding DNA: TGCGCCAGCAGCTTGGATGGTAGCGGGGTAGAGACCCAGTACTTC.

This clone has only a few counts. The chain links TRBV4-2 to TRBJ1-3, with D uncertain. This CDR3 spans 17 amino acids. The germline gives CDR1 LGHNA, CDR2 YNFKEQ. Trimming shortened V by 4 bases and J by 0 bases, and 16 bases separated the two germline ends. The DNA of the CDR3 is TGTGCCAGCAGCCCGACTAGTAACGTAAACTCTGGAAACACCATATATTTT. Translated, it gives CASSPTSNVNSGNTIYF.

This clone was counted only a few times. The chain is built from TRBV6-1 and TRBJ2-4; D is possibly TRBD1 or TRBD2 (7 bases each). CDR3 size: 15 residues. The V end lost 6 bases, the J end lost 4 bases, and 16 bases lay between the germline ends. Germline V gene data show CDR1 as MNHNS and CDR2 as SASEGT. The CDR3 protein is CASRQQGEGKNIQYF. DNA of the CDR3: TGTGCCAGCAGACAGCAGGGGGAGGGAAAAAACATTCAGTACTTC.

In its sample, this clone ranks as medium-sized. The chain has TRBV7-9 and TRBJ1-6; possibly TRBD1 for D (5 bases). Germline CDR1 reads SEHNR; CDR2 reads FQNEAQ (reference sequence). V gave up 1 base and J gave up 10 bases, with 17 bases separating them. The CDR3 runs to 16 residues. The chain's CDR3 is CASSLGWGRAESPLHF. CDR3 sequence (DNA): TGTGCCAGCAGCTTAGGTTGGGGCAGGGCTGAGTCACCCCTCCACTTT.

There are a few counts of this clone. The rearrangement uses TRBV2 and TRBJ1-2, with TRBD1 matching over 8 bases. Germline trimming cut 9 bases from V and 6 bases from J; bases unmatched to any gene: 6. The CDR3 is made up of 12 amino acids. The germline gives CDR1 SNHLY, CDR2 FYNNEI. The CDR3 here is CARAGGSDGYTF. CDR3 nucleotide sequence: TGTGCCAGAGCAGGGGGCAGTGATGGCTACACCTTC.

The J gene is TRBJ1-4, the V gene TRBV6-1; 7 bases are shared with TRBD1. CDR1 and CDR2 from the germline V gene are MNHNS and SASEGT. The trim removed 0 bases at V and 3 bases at J, leaving 16 bases unmatched. The CDR3 consists of 20 residues. The CDR3 DNA is TGTGCCAGCAGTGAAGCGCTCAAGGGGGCAGAGATACGTCCTAATGAAAAACTGTTTTTT. It codes for CASSEALKGAEIRPNEKLFF.

The CDR3 protein is CASSPYNEQFF. DNA for the CDR3: TGTGCCAGCAGCCCTTACAATGAGCAGTTCTTC. The chain combines TRBV6-2 or TRBV6-3 with TRBJ2-1; the D is unclear. Germline V gene sequence: CDR1 MNHEY, CDR2 SVGEGT. V was trimmed by 6 bases and J by 4 bases, leaving 4 bases between them. This CDR3 has 11 amino acids.

The J gene is TRBJ1-2, the V gene TRBV6-5, with D hard to call. This CDR3 is built from 11 residues. Per the germline V gene, CDR1 is MNHEY and CDR2 is SVGAGI. Between the trimmed V and J ends, which lost 5 bases and 4 bases, there was a span of 5 bases. This CDR3 reads CASSQIYGYTF. CDR3 nucleotides: TGTGCCAGCAGTCAGATCTATGGCTACACCTTC.

The chain combines TRBV28 with TRBJ2-5; D is perhaps TRBD2 (5 bases). The CDR3 loop spans 14 amino acids. The germline CDR1 and CDR2 sequences are MDHEN and SYDVKM. V was cut by 4 bases and J by 4 bases, with 13 bases left in between. CDR3 residues: CASSSLAIGETQYF. In nucleotides, the CDR3 is TGTGCCAGCAGTTCGTTAGCGATAGGAGAGACCCAGTACTTC.

This chain joins TRBV7-8 and TRBJ2-5; the match to TRBD1 covers 7 bases. CDR1 is SGHVS and CDR2 is FQNEAQ in the germline V gene. The trim removed 4 bases at V and 3 bases at J, leaving 5 bases unmatched. This CDR3 spans 14 amino acids. The CDR3 DNA follows: TGTGCCAGCAGCTGGGACAGATCAGAAGAGACCCAGTACTTC. Translation: CASSWDRSEETQYF.

V is TRBV28 and J is TRBJ2-1, with D tentatively TRBD2 (6 bases). Trimming left V 4 bases short and J 9 bases short, with 10 bases between. The germline V gene encodes CDR1 MDHEN and CDR2 SYDVKM. The CDR3 spans 12 residues. The CDR3 coding sequence is TGTGCCAGCAGTTCTGGGGGAGGTGAGCAGTTCTTC. It specifies CASSSGGGEQFF.

The V call is TRBV7-2, the J call TRBJ2-5; D ambiguous. With 1 base removed from V and 2 bases from J, the gap between germline ends came to 8 bases. The CDR3 has 14 amino acids. Germline CDR1 reads SGHTA; CDR2 reads FQGNSA. Here the CDR3 reads CASSLGGRQETQYF. For the CDR3, the DNA is TGTGCCAGCAGCTTAGGAGGCAGACAAGAGACCCAGTACTTC. The full variable domain, in which reference TRBV7-2 and TRBJ2-5 provide the parts outside the CDR3, is GAGVSQSPSNKVTEKGKDVELRCDPISGHTALYWYRQSLGQGLEFLIYFQGNSAPDKSGLPSDRFSAERTGGSVSTLTIQRTQQEDSAVYLCASSLGGRQETQYFGPGTRLLVL.

The chain carries TRBV21-1 and TRBJ1-1. TRBV21-1 is recorded as a pseudogene. This CDR3 contains 15 residues. DNA for the CDR3: TGTGCCAGCAGCAAAGAAGGAGGGCGAAACACTGAAGCTTTCTTT. Its translation: CASSKEGGRNTEAFF.

By share, this clone ranks as medium-sized. The J gene is TRBJ2-7, the V gene TRBV2; TRBD1 aligns across 8 bases. CDR1 is SNHLY, CDR2 FYNNEI, per germline. This CDR3 is built from 13 residues. V trimming: 6 bases; J trimming: 2 bases; junction bases outside the gene matches: 3. CDR3 coding DNA: TGTGCCAGCAGGGCGGACAGGGCCTACGAGCAGTACTTC. It yields the protein CASRADRAYEQYF.

The chain employs TRBV28 and TRBJ2-3; TRBD1 aligns across 8 bases. The V gene end was trimmed by 5 bases and the J gene end by 5 bases; junction bases not matched to a gene: 6. The CDR3 extends over 14 amino acids. Germline V gene data show CDR1 as MDHEN and CDR2 as SYDVKM. In DNA, the CDR3 is TGTGCCAGCAGTATGGGACAGGCGGGAGATACGCAGTATTTT. Protein product: CASSMGQAGDTQYF.

This chain uses TRBV6-1 with TRBJ1-4, with D hard to call. Trimming pared 6 bases from V and 7 bases from J, leaving 18 bases between. CDR1 and CDR2 from the germline V gene are MNHNS and SASEGT. The CDR3 covers 15 residues. CDR3 amino acids: CASSAREDGGEKLFF. CDR3 coding DNA: TGTGCCAGCAGCGCTAGAGAGGATGGCGGTGAAAAACTGTTTTTT.

This chain connects TRBV16 to TRBJ2-2; D gene unclear. Germline CDR1 reads KGHSY; CDR2 reads FQNENV. Trimming cost V 4 bases and J 4 bases, with 10 bases left between them. The CDR3 contains 14 residues. CDR3 bases: TGTGCCAGCAGCCGCCGCCCTGGCACCGGGGAGCTGTTTTTT. Its protein is CASSRRPGTGELFF.

This clone was detected only a few times. J is TRBJ1-4 and V is TRBV6-5; D is possibly TRBD1 (6 bases). The V and J ends lost 6 bases and 8 bases respectively, with 16 bases between them. This CDR3 is built from 14 residues. Germline assignment: CDR1 MNHEY and CDR2 SVGAGI. The CDR3 nucleotides read TGTGCCAGCAGGCGGGACACCGAGGAGGAAAAACTGTTTTTT. Amino acids: CASRRDTEEEKLFF.

The J gene is TRBJ1-2, the V gene TRBV18; D ambiguous. Trimming cost V 5 bases and J 3 bases, with 4 bases left between them. The CDR3 is made up of 11 amino acids. Germline loops: CDR1 KGHSH, CDR2 LQKENI. The CDR3 sequence: CASSGDYGYTF. The CDR3 region has the DNA TGTGCCAGCTCAGGGGACTATGGCTACACCTTC.

This chain links TRBV9 with TRBJ2-7; TRBD1 or TRBD2 may be the D gene (5 bases each). The CDR3 consists of 12 residues. The V end lost 0 bases, the J end lost 8 bases, and 9 bases lay between the germline ends. Germline lookup yields CDR1 SGDLS and CDR2 YYNGEE. The CDR3 loop is CASSVAGTKQYF. The CDR3 DNA follows: TGTGCCAGCAGCGTAGCAGGGACCAAGCAGTACTTC.

This chain connects TRBV7-9 to TRBJ2-5, with a tentative D call TRBD1 (5 bases). The CDR3 totals 14 residues. CDR1 is SEHNR, CDR2 FQNEAQ, per germline (reference sequence). V was pared by 3 bases and J by 4 bases, with 12 bases between. The CDR3 loop is CASSFFGAIETQYF. The DNA for the CDR3 is TGTGCCAGCAGCTTCTTTGGGGCCATAGAGACCCAGTACTTC.

J is TRBJ2-3 and V is TRBV18, with 11 positions matching TRBD2. The V and J ends lost 6 bases and 4 bases, in that order; junction bases with no gene match: 6. This CDR3 is 15 amino acids long. Per germline, CDR1 KGHSH and CDR2 LQKENI. This chain's CDR3 is CASSPVAGGSDTQYF. The DNA for the CDR3 is TGTGCCAGCTCCCCGGTAGCGGGGGGGTCAGATACGCAGTATTTT.

The chain carries TRBV25-1 and TRBJ2-2, with 8 positions matching TRBD1. The CDR3 has 14 amino acids. The trim removed 5 bases at V and 5 bases at J, leaving 4 bases unmatched. Germline lookup yields CDR1 MGHDK and CDR2 SYGVNS. The CDR3 region has the DNA TGTGCCAGCAGTACCAGGACAGGGACCGGGGAGCTGTTTTTT. Translating gives CASSTRTGTGELFF.

The CDR3 is CASSLRDRDSPLHF. CDR3 nucleotides: TGTGCCAGCAGCCTCCGGGACAGGGATTCACCCCTCCACTTT. The J gene is TRBJ1-6, the V gene TRBV11-1; 9 bases match TRBD1. The germline V gene encodes CDR1 SGHAT and CDR2 FQDESV (reference sequence). V gave up 5 bases and J gave up 8 bases; unmatched junction bases: 4. There are 14 residues in the CDR3.

The V and J genes are TRBV29-1 and TRBJ2-5, with D possibly matching TRBD1 (6 bases). The CDR3 is 13 residues long. V was cut by 4 bases and J by 1 base, with 10 bases left in between. Per the germline V gene, CDR1 is SQVTM and CDR2 is ANQGSEA. The CDR3 here is CSVGTDSQETQYF. The CDR3 DNA follows: TGCAGCGTTGGAACGGACAGCCAAGAGACCCAGTACTTC.

This chain connects TRBV5-1 to TRBJ1-5, with D possibly TRBD1 on 5 matching bases. The CDR3 is 15 residues long. V lost 0 bases and J lost 1, with 8 bases in between. Germline V gives CDR1 SGHRS, CDR2 YFSETQ. DNA of the CDR3: TGCGCCAGCAGCTTGGGAGGGACCAGCAATCAGCCCCAGCATTTT. It translates to CASSLGGTSNQPQHF.